Listed below are T cell receptor beta chains from one sample, sequenced in a study of blood T cell repertoires in COVID-19. The repertoire was sequenced with immunoSEQ multiplex PCR; TCRdb's copy has only in-frame clones and lacks some. The table lists about 230,000 clones, around four fifths of them singletons, with approximately 2.6% in the top ten. Material for sequencing was peripheral blood. The receptors derive from a woman in her seventies with active or convalescent COVID-19. Both conserved end residues are part of each CDR3. D genes are given only for firm matches. Some rows have no size entry. The others give once, few or many, or a class for an expanded clone.

V	length	J	size	D	DNA	CDR3
TRBV5-1	15	TRBJ2-1	NA	TRBD1	TGCGCCAGCAGCTCCGGGACAGGGGACTACAATGAGCAGTTCTTC	CASSSGTGDYNEQFF
TRBV3-1/TRBV3-2	13	TRBJ1-2	NA	NA	TGTGCCAGCAGCCAAGTGGGAGGGAATGGCTACACCTTC	CASSQVGGNGYTF
TRBV4-2	14	TRBJ2-1	NA	NA	TGTGCCAGCAGCCAAGATGGACAGTACAATGAGCAGTTCTTC	CASSQDGQYNEQFF
TRBV11-2	15	TRBJ2-7	NA	TRBD1	TGTGCCAGCAGCCCGACAGGGGCCCTCTCCTACGAGCAGTACTTC	CASSPTGALSYEQYF
TRBV7-2	13	TRBJ1-5	NA	NA	TGTGCCAGCAGTCGTTTCAACCCAAGCTCCCAGCATTTT	CASSRFNPSSQHF
TRBV4-3	13	TRBJ1-1	NA	NA	TGCGCCAGCCGCAGGGACTTAAACACTGAAGCTTTCTTT	CASRRDLNTEAFF
TRBV7-2	14	TRBJ2-7	once	TRBD2	TGTGCCAGCAGCCCCTTAGCGTCGGGGGGTATGCAGTACTTC	CASSPLASGGMQYF
TRBV20-1	13	TRBJ2-7	NA	TRBD1	TGCAGTGCTAGTCCGGGACAGGGTAGCGCGCAGTACTTC	CSASPGQGSAQYF
TRBV12-5	12	TRBJ2-3	NA	NA	TGTGCTAGTGGGAGTAGCACAGATACGCAGTATTTT	CASGSSTDTQYF
TRBV11-2	15	TRBJ2-3	NA	NA	TGTGCCAGCAGCCCAGGGACTCGCCGGGGAGATACGCAGTATTTT	CASSPGTRRGDTQYF
TRBV5-1	17	TRBJ1-3	NA	NA	TGCGCCAGCAGCTTGGCCCCAGAGGAAGGATCTGGAAACACCATATATTTT	CASSLAPEEGSGNTIYF
TRBV6-5	16	TRBJ1-2	NA	TRBD1	TGTGCCAGCAGTTCCGAACCCTCGACAGGGGGAAATGGCTACACCTTC	CASSSEPSTGGNGYTF
TRBV4-3	15	TRBJ2-1	NA	NA	TGCGCCAGCAGCCCCACTAGAGGGTCCTACAATGAGCAGTTCTTC	CASSPTRGSYNEQFF
TRBV5-6	13	TRBJ2-2	once	TRBD2	TGTGCCAGCAGCTGGGGGGGGGCCGGGGAGCTGTTTTTT	CASSWGGAGELFF
TRBV7-8	15	TRBJ2-1	NA	NA	TGTGCCAGCAGCTTAGGGCTAGTTGGGTTTAGTGAGCAGTTCTTC	CASSLGLVGFSEQFF
TRBV5-4	11	TRBJ1-2	NA	NA	TGTGCCAGCAGTTACAGCTATGGCTACACCTTC	CASSYSYGYTF
TRBV19	13	TRBJ1-5	NA	TRBD1	TGTGCCAGTAATTTCGGGACAGAACAGCCCCAGCATTTT	CASNFGTEQPQHF
TRBV7-9	15	TRBJ2-1	NA	TRBD2	TGTGCCAGCAGCAAAGGGACTAGCGGGAGCAATGAGCAGTTCTTC	CASSKGTSGSNEQFF
TRBV29-1	15	TRBJ1-1	NA	TRBD1	TGCAGCGCCCTGGGACAGGGTATAGGGAGCACTGAAGCTTTCTTT	CSALGQGIGSTEAFF